These T cell receptor beta chains were read from a single sample in a study of early T cells in non-severe SARS-CoV-2 infection. TCRdb ran MiXCR on the 5' RACE reads and lists one entry per CDR3 protein. The sample carries about 70,000 distinct CDR3 sequences, roughly 14% recorded once. This specimen consisted of whole blood, obtained at baseline. The origin of the receptors is an adult who was a healthcare worker with PCR-confirmed SARS-CoV-2 infection or an uninfected control (not recorded which). CDR3s include the opening cysteine and the closing phenylalanine or tryptophan. A D gene is named only where the DNA matches it firmly. Clone size is stated in some rows and not others, as once, few, many or a class when expanded.

D: NA; size: few; J: TRBJ1-1; V: TRBV30; CDR3: CAWRDGFNTEAFF; DNA: TGTGCCTGGAGGGACGGGTTCAATACTGAAGCTTTCTTT
D: NA; size: NA; J: TRBJ1-1; V: TRBV7-6; CDR3: CASSFRAGDTEAFF; DNA: TGTGCCAGCAGCTTCCGGGCGGGGGACACTGAAGCTTTCTTT
D: TRBD1; size: few; J: TRBJ2-7; V: TRBV2; CDR3: CASSGQGYEQYF; DNA: TGTGCCAGCAGTGGACAGGGCTACGAGCAGTACTTC
D: TRBD1; size: few; J: TRBJ2-1; V: TRBV4-1; CDR3: CASSHIWGQGDNEQFF; DNA: TGCGCCAGCAGCCACATTTGGGGACAGGGCGACAATGAGCAGTTCTTC
D: TRBD2; size: few; J: TRBJ2-5; V: TRBV28; CDR3: CASTLAGHQETQYF; DNA: TGTGCCAGCACCCTAGCGGGGCACCAAGAGACCCAGTACTTC
D: NA; size: NA; J: TRBJ2-1; V: TRBV30; CDR3: CAWSNYNEQFF; DNA: TGTGCCTGGAGTAACTACAATGAGCAGTTCTTC
D: NA; size: few; J: TRBJ1-2; V: TRBV20-1; CDR3: CSARTSGGAFGYGYTF; DNA: TGCAGTGCTAGAACGAGTGGGGGGGCCTTTGGCTATGGCTACACCTTC
D: NA; size: few; J: TRBJ1-2; V: TRBV7-8; CDR3: CASSFRRPEDYGYTF; DNA: TGTGCCAGCAGCTTCAGACGGCCGGAGGACTATGGCTACACCTTC
D: NA; size: NA; J: TRBJ2-1; V: TRBV20-1; CDR3: CSARVSSYDEQFF; DNA: TGCAGTGCTAGAGTAAGCTCCTACGATGAGCAGTTCTTC
D: NA; size: medium-sized; J: TRBJ1-4; V: TRBV7-3; CDR3: CASSILKKFF; DNA: TGTGCCAGCAGCATCTTGAAAAAGTTTTTT
D: NA; size: many; J: TRBJ2-7; V: TRBV28; CDR3: CASSPDYEQYF; DNA: TGTGCCAGCAGTCCCGACTACGAGCAGTACTTC
D: TRBD1; size: few; J: TRBJ2-5; V: TRBV28; CDR3: CASSRRGAQGWAQYF; DNA: TGTGCCAGCTCTCGACGAGGGGCACAGGGGTGGGCCCAGTACTTC
D: TRBD2; size: NA; J: TRBJ2-1; V: TRBV7-9; CDR3: CASSPWLAGDYNEQFF; DNA: TGTGCCAGCAGCCCGTGGTTAGCGGGGGACTACAATGAGCAGTTCTTC
D: NA; size: few; J: TRBJ1-2; V: TRBV7-6; CDR3: CASSLEPTVGGYTF; DNA: TGTGCCAGCAGCTTAGAACCCACGGTCGGAGGCTACACCTTC
D: TRBD1; size: many; J: TRBJ2-3; V: TRBV6-4; CDR3: CASSDGTGTDTQYF; DNA: TGTGCCAGCAGTGACGGGACAGGGACAGATACGCAGTATTTT
D: NA; size: few; J: TRBJ2-3; V: TRBV2; CDR3: CASREDTQYF; DNA: TGTGCCAGCCGGGAGGATACGCAGTATTTT